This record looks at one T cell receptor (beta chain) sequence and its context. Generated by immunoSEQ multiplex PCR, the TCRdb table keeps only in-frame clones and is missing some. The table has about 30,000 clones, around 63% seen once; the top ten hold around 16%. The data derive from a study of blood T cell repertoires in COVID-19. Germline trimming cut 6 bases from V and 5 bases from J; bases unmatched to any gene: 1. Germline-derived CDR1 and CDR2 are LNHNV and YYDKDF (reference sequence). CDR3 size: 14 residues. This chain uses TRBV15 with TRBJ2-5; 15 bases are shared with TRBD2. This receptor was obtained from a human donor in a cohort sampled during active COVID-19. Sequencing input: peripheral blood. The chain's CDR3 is CATSGLAGGETQYF. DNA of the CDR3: TGTGCCACCAGTGGACTAGCGGGAGGGGAGACCCAGTACTTC.